Presented here are 11 T cell receptor beta chains from one specimen sequenced in a study of cytomegalovirus exposure and HLA in healthy donors (dated by TCRdb to 2016 to 2017). Libraries were prepared through the immunoSEQ multiplex PCR assay. A mixture of 60 forward primers for TCR Vbeta segments and 13 reverse primers for TCR Jbeta segments was used in the multiplex PCR. The clones in this table, taken by TCRdb from immuneACCESS, are in-frame only. Not every clone is retained; where verified, under half of the shortfall comes from an unresolved V gene, and the cause of the rest is unknown. The sample has some 150,000 clones on record, 65% to 90% of them singletons. The ten largest make up 2.5% to 3% of the sample. The source material was PBMCs. The receptors were gathered from a woman aged 30 to 39 in good health and CMV-seronegative.

The chain employs TRBV19 and TRBJ2-6; 7 bases agree with TRBD1. CDR3 length: 15 residues. Germline V CDR1 and CDR2: LNHDA, SQIVND (reference sequence). V lost 4 bases to trimming and J lost 2 bases; unmatched junction nucleotides: 2. The CDR3 region has the DNA TGTGCCAGTAGTACCACAGGGGCTGGGGCCAACGTCCTGACTTTC. Protein sequence: CASSTTGAGANVLTF.

The chain uses TRBV7-2 and TRBJ2-5, with 9 positions matching TRBD1. TRBJ2-7 matches the DNA end more closely, so the J call is doubtful. CDR1 SGHTA and CDR2 FQGNSA come from the germline V gene. CDR3 length equals 14 residues. The CDR3: CASSSDRGAYEQYF. In DNA, the CDR3 is TGTGCCAGCAGCTCCGACAGGGGGGCCTACGAGCAGTACTTC.

V is TRBV19 and J is TRBJ2-7; D might be TRBD1 (6 bases). CDR1 and CDR2 (germline): LNHDA, SQIVND (reference sequence). V lost 6 bases and J lost 5, with 14 bases in between. The length of the CDR3 is 13 residues. The CDR3 region is CASSWTVSDEQYF. CDR3 sequence (DNA): TGTGCCAGTAGCTGGACAGTAAGCGACGAGCAGTACTTC.

This clone was seen a handful of times. The rearrangement uses TRBV5-4 and TRBJ2-2; 9 positions match TRBD1. Germline lookup yields CDR1 SGHNT and CDR2 YYREEE (reference sequence). This CDR3 region has 16 residues. V lost 3 bases and J lost 7; bases outside the gene matches: 10. CDR3 region: CASSSQDRGRIGELFF. The CDR3 DNA reads TGTGCCAGCAGCTCCCAGGACAGGGGAAGAATCGGGGAGCTGTTTTTT.

This sequence joins TRBV10-3 and TRBJ1-6; 12 nucleotides align to TRBD1. Germline V gene data show CDR1 as ENHRY and CDR2 as SYGVKD. Trimming removed 3 bases from V and 7 bases from J; junction bases left unmatched: 13. The CDR3 length is 19 residues. The CDR3 reads CAISDSGTGGIGANSPLHF. The CDR3 nucleotides read TGTGCCATCAGTGACAGCGGGACAGGGGGCATCGGGGCGAATTCACCCCTCCACTTT.

This chain joins TRBV27 and TRBJ1-2; 8 bases are shared with TRBD1. Germline V gene sequence: CDR1 MNHEY, CDR2 SMNVEV (reference sequence). CDR3 size: 14 residues. V was pared by 5 bases and J by 4 bases, with 6 bases of the junction left unmatched. CDR3 DNA: TGTGCCAGCAGTACGTTCACAGGGGGCTATGGCTACACCTTC. This gives the protein CASSTFTGGYGYTF.

The chain carries TRBV9 and TRBJ1-2; D is unresolved. CDR3 length equals 15 residues. Germline V gene lookup returns CDR1 SGDLS and CDR2 YYNGEE. V lost 0 bases and J 1 base, leaving 10 bases between the germline ends. The CDR3 reads CASSVGGGLNYGYTF. The CDR3 coding sequence is TGTGCCAGCAGCGTAGGAGGAGGACTTAACTATGGCTACACCTTC.

The chain carries TRBV19 and TRBJ1-1; D unclear. V lost 5 bases, J lost 3 bases, and 13 bases lay in between. The germline V gene has CDR1 LNHDA and CDR2 SQIVND (reference sequence). The CDR3 has 14 residues. CDR3 bases: TGTGCCAGTAGTGCCCAGGTATTCGACACTGAAGCTTTCTTT. The encoded protein is CASSAQVFDTEAFF.

The V call is TRBV9, the J call TRBJ2-1; D perhaps matches TRBD1 (6 bases). In germline, CDR1 is SGDLS, CDR2 YYNGEE. With 4 bases removed from V and 1 base from J, the gap between germline ends came to 18 bases. This CDR3 has 17 amino acids. Written as DNA, the CDR3 is TGTGCCAGCAGCCTACCCCGTACAGGGCGGTCCTACAATGAGCAGTTCTTC. Its translation: CASSLPRTGRSYNEQFF.

V usage is TRBV9 and J usage is TRBJ2-7, with D perhaps TRBD2 (5 bases). The CDR3 covers 14 residues. The V and J ends lost 1 base and 4 bases respectively, with 12 bases between them. Germline lookup yields CDR1 SGDLS and CDR2 YYNGEE. The CDR3 region has the DNA TGTGCCAGCAGCGTACGCGGGCCCCCTTACGAGCAGTACTTC. Translated, it gives CASSVRGPPYEQYF.

The chain employs TRBV7-9 and TRBJ1-2; no reliable D call. Germline values: CDR1 SEHNR, CDR2 FQNEAQ (reference sequence). V was pared by 1 base and J by 4 bases, with 7 bases between. The CDR3 extends over 13 amino acids. The CDR3 protein is CASSLEAAYGYTF. The CDR3, as DNA: TGTGCCAGCAGCTTAGAGGCGGCCTATGGCTACACCTTC.